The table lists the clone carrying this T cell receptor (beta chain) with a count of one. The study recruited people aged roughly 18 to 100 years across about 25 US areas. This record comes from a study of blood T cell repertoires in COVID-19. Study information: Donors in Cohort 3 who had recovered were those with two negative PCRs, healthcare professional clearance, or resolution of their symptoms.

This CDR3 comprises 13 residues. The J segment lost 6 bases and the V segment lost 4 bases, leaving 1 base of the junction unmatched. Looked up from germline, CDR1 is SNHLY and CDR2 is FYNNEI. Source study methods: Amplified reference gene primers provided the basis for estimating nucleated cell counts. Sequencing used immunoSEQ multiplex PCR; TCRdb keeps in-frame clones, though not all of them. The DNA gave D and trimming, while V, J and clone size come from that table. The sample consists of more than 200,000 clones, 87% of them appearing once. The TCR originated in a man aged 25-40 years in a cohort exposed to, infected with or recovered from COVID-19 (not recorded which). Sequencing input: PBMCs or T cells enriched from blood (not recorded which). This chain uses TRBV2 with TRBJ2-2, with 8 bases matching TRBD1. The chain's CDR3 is CASSGTGPGELFF. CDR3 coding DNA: TGTGCCAGCAGTGGGACAGGGCCCGGGGAGCTGTTTTTT.